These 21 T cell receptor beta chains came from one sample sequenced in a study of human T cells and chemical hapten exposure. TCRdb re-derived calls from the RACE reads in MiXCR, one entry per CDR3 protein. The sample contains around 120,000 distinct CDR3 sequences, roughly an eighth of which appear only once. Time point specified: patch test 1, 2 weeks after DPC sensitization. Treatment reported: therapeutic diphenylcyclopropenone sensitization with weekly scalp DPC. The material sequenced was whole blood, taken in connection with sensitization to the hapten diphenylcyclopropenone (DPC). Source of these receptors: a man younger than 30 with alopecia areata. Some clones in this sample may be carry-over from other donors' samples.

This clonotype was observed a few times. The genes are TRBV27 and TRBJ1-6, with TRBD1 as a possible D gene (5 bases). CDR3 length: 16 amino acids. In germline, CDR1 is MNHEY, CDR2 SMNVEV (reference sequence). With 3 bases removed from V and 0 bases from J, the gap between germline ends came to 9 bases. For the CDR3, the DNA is TGTGCCAGCAGTTTCGGGGGGAGCTCCTATAATTCACCCCTCCACTTT. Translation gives CASSFGGSSYNSPLHF.

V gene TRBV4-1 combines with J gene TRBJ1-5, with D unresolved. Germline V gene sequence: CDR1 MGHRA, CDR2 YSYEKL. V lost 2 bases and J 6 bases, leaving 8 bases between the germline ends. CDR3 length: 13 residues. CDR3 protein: CASSQRGSQPQHF. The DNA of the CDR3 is TGCGCCAGCAGCCAAAGAGGCAGTCAGCCCCAGCATTTT.

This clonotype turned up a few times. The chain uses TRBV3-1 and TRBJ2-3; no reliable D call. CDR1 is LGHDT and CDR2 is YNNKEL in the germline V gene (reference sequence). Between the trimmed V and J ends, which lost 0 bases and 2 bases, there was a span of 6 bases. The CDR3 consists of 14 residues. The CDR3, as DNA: TGTGCCAGCAGCCAAGAGGCTCTCACAGATACGCAGTATTTT. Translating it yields CASSQEALTDTQYF.

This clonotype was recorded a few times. The CDR3 sequence: CATLDLGETQYF. The CDR3 nucleotides read TGTGCCACTTTGGACCTGGGAGAGACCCAGTACTTC. This rearrangement joins TRBV10-3 to TRBJ2-5; D gene unclear. Germline V gives CDR1 ENHRY, CDR2 SYGVKD. This CDR3 spans 12 amino acids. V was shortened by 10 bases and J by 4 bases, with 13 bases between the two germline ends.

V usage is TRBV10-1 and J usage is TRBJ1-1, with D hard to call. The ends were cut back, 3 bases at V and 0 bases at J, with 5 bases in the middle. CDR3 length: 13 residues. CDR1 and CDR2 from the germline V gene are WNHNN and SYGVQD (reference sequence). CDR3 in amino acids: CASSENLNTEAFF. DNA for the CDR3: TGCGCCAGCAGTGAAAACCTGAACACTGAAGCTTTCTTT.

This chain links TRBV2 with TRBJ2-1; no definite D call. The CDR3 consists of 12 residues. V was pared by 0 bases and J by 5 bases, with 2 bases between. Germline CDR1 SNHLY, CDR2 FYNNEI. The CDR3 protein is CASSEANNEQFF. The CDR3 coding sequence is TGTGCCAGCAGTGAAGCCAACAATGAGCAGTTCTTC.

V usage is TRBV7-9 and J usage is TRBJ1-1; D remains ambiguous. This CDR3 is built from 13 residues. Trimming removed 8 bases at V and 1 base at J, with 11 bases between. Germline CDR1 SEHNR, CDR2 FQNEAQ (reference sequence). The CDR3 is CASGITWNTEAFF. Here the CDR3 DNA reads TGTGCCAGCGGAATCACTTGGAACACTGAAGCTTTCTTT.

The CDR3 sequence is CASSWANSNQPQHF. The DNA of the CDR3 is TGTGCCAGCAGTTGGGCAAATAGCAATCAGCCCCAGCATTTT. V gene TRBV6-2 or TRBV6-3 combines with J gene TRBJ1-5; D is undetermined. This CDR3 comprises 14 residues. Germline V CDR1 and CDR2: MNHEY, SVGEGT. The V gene lost 4 bases and the J gene lost 0 bases, with 7 bases spanning the gap.

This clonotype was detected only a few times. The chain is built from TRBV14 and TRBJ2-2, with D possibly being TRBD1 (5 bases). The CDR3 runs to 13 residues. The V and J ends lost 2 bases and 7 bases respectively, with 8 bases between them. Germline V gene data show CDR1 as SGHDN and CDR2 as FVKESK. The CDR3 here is CASSQSGFGELFF. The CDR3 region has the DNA TGTGCCAGCAGCCAATCAGGGTTCGGGGAGCTGTTTTTT. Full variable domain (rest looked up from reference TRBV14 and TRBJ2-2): EAGVTQFPSHSVIEKGQTVTLRCDPISGHDNLYWYRRVMGKEIKFLLHFVKESKQDESGMPNNRFLAERTGGTYSTLKVQPAELEDSGVYFCASSQSGFGELFFGEGSRLTVL.

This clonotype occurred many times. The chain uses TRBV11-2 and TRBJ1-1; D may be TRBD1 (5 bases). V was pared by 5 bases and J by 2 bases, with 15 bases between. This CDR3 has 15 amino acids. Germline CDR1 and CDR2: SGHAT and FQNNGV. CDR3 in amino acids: CASSAQANRNTEAFF. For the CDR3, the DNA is TGTGCCAGCAGCGCACAGGCCAACCGAAACACTGAAGCTTTCTTT.

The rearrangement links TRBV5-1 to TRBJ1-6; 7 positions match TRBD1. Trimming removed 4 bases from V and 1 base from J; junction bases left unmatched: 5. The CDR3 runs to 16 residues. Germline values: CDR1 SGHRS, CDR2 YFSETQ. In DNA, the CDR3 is TGCGCCAGCAGCCCCCGGGACAGTTCCTATAATTCACCCCTCCACTTT. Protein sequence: CASSPRDSSYNSPLHF. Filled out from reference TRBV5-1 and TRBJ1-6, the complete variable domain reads KAGVTQTPRYLIKTRGQQVTLSCSPISGHRSVSWYQQTPGQGLQFLFEYFSETQRNKGNFPGRFSGRQFSNSRSEMNVSTLELGDSALYLCASSPRDSSYNSPLHFGNGTRLTVT.

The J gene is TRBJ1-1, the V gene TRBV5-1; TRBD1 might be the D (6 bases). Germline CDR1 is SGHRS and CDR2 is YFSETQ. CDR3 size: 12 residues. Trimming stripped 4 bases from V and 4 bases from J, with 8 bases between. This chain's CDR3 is CASSLRGTEAFF. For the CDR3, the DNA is TGCGCCAGCAGCCTCAGGGGCACTGAAGCTTTCTTT. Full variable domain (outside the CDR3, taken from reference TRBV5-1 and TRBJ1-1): KAGVTQTPRYLIKTRGQQVTLSCSPISGHRSVSWYQQTPGQGLQFLFEYFSETQRNKGNFPGRFSGRQFSNSRSEMNVSTLELGDSALYLCASSLRGTEAFFGQGTRLTVV.

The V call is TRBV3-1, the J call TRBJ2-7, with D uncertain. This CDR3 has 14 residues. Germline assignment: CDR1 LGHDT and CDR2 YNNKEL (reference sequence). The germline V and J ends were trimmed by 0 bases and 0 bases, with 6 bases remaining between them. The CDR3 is CASSQDHNSYEQYF. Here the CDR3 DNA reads TGTGCCAGCAGCCAAGATCACAACTCCTACGAGCAGTACTTC.

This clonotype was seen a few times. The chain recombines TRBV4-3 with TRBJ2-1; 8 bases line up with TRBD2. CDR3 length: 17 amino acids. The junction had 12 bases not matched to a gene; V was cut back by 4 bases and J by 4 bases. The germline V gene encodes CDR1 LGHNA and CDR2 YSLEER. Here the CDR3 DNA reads TGCGCCAGCAGCCCGGCTAGATCGGGGGGGGGATACAATGAGCAGTTCTTC. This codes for CASSPARSGGGYNEQFF.

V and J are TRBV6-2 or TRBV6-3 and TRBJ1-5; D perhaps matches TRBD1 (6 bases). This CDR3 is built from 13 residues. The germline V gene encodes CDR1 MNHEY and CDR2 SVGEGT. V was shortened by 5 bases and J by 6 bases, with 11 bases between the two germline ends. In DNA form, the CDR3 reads TGTGCCAGCAGTAGTCAGGGGCTTCAGCCCCAGCATTTT. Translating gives CASSSQGLQPQHF.

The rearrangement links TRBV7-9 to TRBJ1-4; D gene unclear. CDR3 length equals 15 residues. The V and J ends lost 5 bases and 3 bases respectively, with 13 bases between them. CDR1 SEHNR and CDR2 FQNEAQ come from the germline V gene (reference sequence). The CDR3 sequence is CASSLVSAANEKLFF. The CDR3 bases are TGTGCCAGCAGCCTAGTTTCCGCGGCTAATGAAAAACTGTTTTTT.

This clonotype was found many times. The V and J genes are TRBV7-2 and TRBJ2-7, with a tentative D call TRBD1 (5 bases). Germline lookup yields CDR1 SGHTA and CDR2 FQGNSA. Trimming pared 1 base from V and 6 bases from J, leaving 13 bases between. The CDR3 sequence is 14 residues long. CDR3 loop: CASSLGRGTLEQYF. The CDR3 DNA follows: TGTGCCAGCAGCTTAGGTAGGGGTACCCTCGAGCAGTACTTC.

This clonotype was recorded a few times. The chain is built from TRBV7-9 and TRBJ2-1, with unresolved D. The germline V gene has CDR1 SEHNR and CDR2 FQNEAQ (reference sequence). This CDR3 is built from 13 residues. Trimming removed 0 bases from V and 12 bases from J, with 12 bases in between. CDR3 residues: CASSLARAIGQFF. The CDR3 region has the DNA TGTGCCAGCAGCTTAGCTAGAGCTATTGGGCAGTTCTTC.

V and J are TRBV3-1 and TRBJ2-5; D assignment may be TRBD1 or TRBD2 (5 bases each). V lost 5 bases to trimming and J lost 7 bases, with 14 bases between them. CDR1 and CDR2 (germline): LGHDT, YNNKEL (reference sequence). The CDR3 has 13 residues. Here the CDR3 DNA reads TGTGCCAGCAGCTCGGGACCCACGGGGACCCAGTACTTC. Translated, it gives CASSSGPTGTQYF.

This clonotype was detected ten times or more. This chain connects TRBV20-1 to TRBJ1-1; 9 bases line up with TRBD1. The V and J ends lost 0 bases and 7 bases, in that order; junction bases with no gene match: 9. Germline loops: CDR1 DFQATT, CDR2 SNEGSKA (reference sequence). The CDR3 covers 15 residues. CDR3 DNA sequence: TGCAGTGCTAGAGACGCGGGACAGGGAGGGGGTGAAGCTTTCTTT. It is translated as CSARDAGQGGGEAFF.

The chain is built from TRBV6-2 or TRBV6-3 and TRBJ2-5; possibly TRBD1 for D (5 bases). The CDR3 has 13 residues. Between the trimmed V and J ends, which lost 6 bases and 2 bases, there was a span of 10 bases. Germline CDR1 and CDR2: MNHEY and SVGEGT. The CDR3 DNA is TGTGCCAGCAGAGACAGTTATCAAGAGACCCAGTACTTC. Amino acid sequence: CASRDSYQETQYF.